This T cell receptor beta chain derives from a study of blood T cell repertoires in COVID-19. Participants were aged about 18 to 100 years, lived in over 20 US areas, and enrolled virtually. Recovery among Cohort 3 donors was established by two negative PCRs, clearance, or symptom resolution. The assay was immunoSEQ multiplex PCR, and TCRdb's table has in-frame clones only and misses some. The sample yields 250,000 to 300,000 clones, 70% to 90% seen once. Trimming cost V 5 bases and J 6 bases; bases outside gene matches: 11. Germline lookup yields CDR1 SNHLY and CDR2 FYNNEI. This CDR3 has 15 amino acids.

V usage is TRBV2 and J usage is TRBJ2-7, with TRBD2 matching 9 bases. The TCR was taken from a woman aged 45-65 years who had recovered from COVID-19. The sample was PBMCs or T cells enriched from blood (not recorded which). The CDR3 bases are TGTGCCAGCAGTTCACTAGCGGGTCCCCTTAGCGAGCAGTACTTC. Protein product: CASSSLAGPLSEQYF.